These T cell receptor beta chains were read from a single sample in a study of cytomegalovirus exposure and HLA in healthy donors. Some clones are missing from TCRdb's copy, which holds only in-frame ones; the method was immunoSEQ multiplex PCR. The sample holds some 64,000 clones. The specimen sequenced was PBMCs. The source of these receptors is a woman in her twenties or thirties in good health and CMV-seronegative. CDR3s leave out the opening cysteine and the closing phenylalanine or tryptophan. Fields, in order: V gene, D gene, J gene, CDR3 protein. The D gene is left open where the match is weak.

V: TRBV7-9
D: NA
J: TRBJ2-5
CDR3: ASIKLGGAGETQY

V: TRBV2
D: NA
J: TRBJ2-5
CDR3: ASRWGVETQY

V: TRBV30
D: NA
J: TRBJ2-4
CDR3: AWSGAGSERVRW

V: TRBV27
D: NA
J: TRBJ2-7
CDR3: ASSRLVAVGRDEQY

V: TRBV5-6
D: NA
J: TRBJ2-5
CDR3: ASSLGEVTQY

V: TRBV30
D: NA
J: TRBJ2-1
CDR3: AWNPGSKSSYNEQF

V: TRBV4-1
D: NA
J: TRBJ2-1
CDR3: ASSQVQNSYNEQF

V: TRBV29-1
D: TRBD2
J: TRBJ2-2
CDR3: SVEFSGRLPGELF

V: TRBV30
D: NA
J: TRBJ1-1
CDR3: AWSVQGNTEAF

V: TRBV6-6
D: NA
J: TRBJ2-2
CDR3: ASSPSGTGELF

V: TRBV27
D: NA
J: TRBJ1-1
CDR3: ASQATVNTEAF

V: TRBV10-3
D: NA
J: TRBJ2-5
CDR3: AISGSQETQY

V: TRBV7-2
D: NA
J: TRBJ1-2
CDR3: ASSPAGGSYYGYT

V: TRBV7-9
D: NA
J: TRBJ2-5
CDR3: ASGRAGSETQY

V: TRBV4-1
D: NA
J: TRBJ1-4
CDR3: ASSLTEGDEKLF

V: TRBV30
D: TRBD2
J: TRBJ2-5
CDR3: AWSSSGGQTQY

V: TRBV25-1
D: TRBD1
J: TRBJ2-2
CDR3: ASHRGNVDGELF

V: TRBV29-1
D: NA
J: TRBJ1-1
CDR3: SVDRALNTEAF

V: TRBV25-1
D: TRBD1
J: TRBJ1-1
CDR3: ASRGTGLNTEAF

V: TRBV7-2
D: NA
J: TRBJ2-3
CDR3: ASSLATGADTQY

V: TRBV7-3
D: TRBD2
J: TRBJ2-2
CDR3: ASSLTGRGELF

V: TRBV7-8
D: NA
J: TRBJ2-5
CDR3: ASSLTGQAETQY

V: TRBV6-5
D: NA
J: TRBJ2-5
CDR3: AIMDYQETQY

V: TRBV27
D: TRBD1
J: TRBJ1-6
CDR3: ASSADREPNNSPLH

V: TRBV19
D: TRBD2
J: TRBJ2-1
CDR3: ASSIGTSGLAGGGQF

V: TRBV19
D: NA
J: TRBJ1-1
CDR3: ASSITSRGRENTEAF

V: TRBV28
D: TRBD2
J: TRBJ2-3
CDR3: ASSTPFSLAGQTDTQY

V: TRBV29-1
D: TRBD2
J: TRBJ2-7
CDR3: SVVAGGLHEQY

V: TRBV5-6
D: NA
J: TRBJ1-2
CDR3: ASSFRVTDPNYGYT

V: TRBV7-2
D: TRBD2
J: TRBJ2-5
CDR3: ASSLALLTSGAETQY

V: TRBV28
D: NA
J: TRBJ1-5
CDR3: ASSHWEGHGEQPQH

V: TRBV7-2
D: NA
J: TRBJ2-1
CDR3: ASSWGQGWNNEQF

V: TRBV29-1
D: TRBD2
J: TRBJ2-7
CDR3: SAGTSDVDEQY

V: TRBV6-5
D: TRBD2
J: TRBJ2-7
CDR3: ASSTGLAPYEQY

V: TRBV30
D: NA
J: TRBJ1-2
CDR3: AWSYGGRGGYT

V: TRBV7-9
D: NA
J: TRBJ1-1
CDR3: ASSFIYRRNTEAF

V: TRBV4-1
D: TRBD2
J: TRBJ2-1
CDR3: ASSHVVKGLATYNEQF

V: TRBV28
D: NA
J: TRBJ1-4
CDR3: ASSLWGGREKLF

V: TRBV6-6
D: NA
J: TRBJ1-5
CDR3: ASSYDQGYPQH

V: TRBV7-9
D: TRBD1
J: TRBJ2-1
CDR3: ASSLVGQGTYNEQF

V: TRBV4-2
D: NA
J: TRBJ2-1
CDR3: ASSQDPRLGGRNEQF

V: TRBV29-1
D: TRBD2
J: TRBJ2-1
CDR3: SVLGTSGSYNEQF

V: TRBV29-1
D: NA
J: TRBJ1-2
CDR3: SVEAGWSYGYT

V: TRBV19
D: TRBD2
J: TRBJ2-3
CDR3: ASSQFSGRAADTQY